These 10 T cell receptor beta chains were all obtained from the same sample, sequenced in a study of cytomegalovirus exposure and HLA in healthy donors. Primers for the PCR totalled 60 Vbeta and 13 Jbeta. The repertoire was sequenced with immunoSEQ multiplex PCR; TCRdb's copy has only in-frame clones and lacks some. This sample has about 97,000 clones, with 81% found just once. Sequencing input: PBMCs. The receptors shown here come from a man aged 40-49 years in good health and CMV-seropositive.

This chain links TRBV5-8 with TRBJ2-1; tentative D call: TRBD2 (6 bases). Trimming took 5 bases from V and 4 from J, leaving 16 bases between them. This CDR3 region has 15 residues. CDR1 SGHTS and CDR2 YDEGEE come from the germline V gene. This CDR3 reads CASSPRAGPYNEQFF. The CDR3 bases are TGTGCCAGCAGTCCTAGAGCGGGCCCTTACAATGAGCAGTTCTTC.

The rearrangement joins TRBV9 to TRBJ2-1, with 11 bases aligning to TRBD2. The CDR3 has 16 residues. V was clipped by 2 bases and J by 7 bases; unmatched bases: 8. In germline, CDR1 is SGDLS, CDR2 YYNGEE. CDR3 in amino acids: CASSVLAGGRANEQFF. The CDR3, as DNA: TGTGCCAGCAGCGTGCTAGCGGGGGGTCGGGCGAATGAGCAGTTCTTC.

The chain joins TRBV5-1 to TRBJ2-5; no firm D call. The CDR3 is 11 residues long. CDR1 SGHRS and CDR2 YFSETQ come from the germline V gene. Trimming pared 3 bases from V and 2 bases from J, leaving 2 bases between. The CDR3 sequence: CASSSQETQYF. As DNA, the CDR3 is TGCGCCAGCAGCTCACAAGAGACCCAGTACTTC.

The rearrangement links TRBV6-5 to TRBJ1-6; tentative D call: TRBD1 (5 bases). CDR1 and CDR2 from the germline V gene are MNHEY and SVGAGI. This CDR3 contains 15 residues. V lost 5 bases to trimming and J lost 9 bases, with 17 bases between them. The CDR3 here is CASSREGTVSSPLHF. The CDR3, as DNA: TGTGCCAGCAGTAGGGAGGGGACCGTCTCTTCACCCCTCCACTTT.

The J gene is TRBJ1-2, the V gene TRBV19, with D perhaps TRBD1 (5 bases). The V end was cut by 4 bases, the J end by 14 bases, with 20 bases between. Germline-derived CDR1 and CDR2 are LNHDA and SQIVND (reference sequence). The length of the CDR3 is 13 residues. The CDR3 DNA is TGTGCCAGTAGTAACCGGGACTACCTAGTATGGACCTTC. This gives the protein CASSNRDYLVWTF.

This chain uses TRBV2 with TRBJ1-1; D unclear. Trimming shortened V by 10 bases and J by 5 bases, and 14 bases separated the two germline ends. CDR1 and CDR2 from the germline V gene are SNHLY and FYNNEI. This CDR3 contains 12 residues. In DNA, the CDR3 is TGTGCCACACTCGCGGGAGAAACTGAAGCTTTCTTT. Residues: CATLAGETEAFF. The full variable domain, its missing parts supplied by reference TRBV2 and TRBJ1-1, is EPEVTQTPSHQVTQMGQEVILRCVPISNHLYFYWYRQILGQKVEFLVSFYNNEISEKSEIFDDQFSVERPDGSNFTLKIRSTKLEDSAMYFCATLAGETEAFFGQGTRLTVV.

This clone was seen only a few times. The chain has TRBV6-1 and TRBJ1-1; no definite D call. Trimming stripped 6 bases from V and 0 bases from J, with 5 bases between. Germline lookup yields CDR1 MNHNS and CDR2 SASEGT. The CDR3 covers 12 residues. The CDR3 sequence is CASSLLNTEAFF. CDR3 coding DNA: TGTGCCAGCAGCCTGTTGAACACTGAAGCTTTCTTT.

The chain recombines TRBV12-5 with TRBJ2-1; 13 positions match TRBD2. With 5 bases clipped from V and 1 base from J, the junction kept 5 bases outside the gene matches. Germline V gene data show CDR1 as LGHNT and CDR2 as FRNRAP. This CDR3 is 17 amino acids long. CDR3 region: CASGGTSGEPSYNEQFF. The CDR3 DNA reads as TGTGCTAGTGGTGGGACTAGCGGGGAACCATCCTACAATGAGCAGTTCTTC. Variable domain in full (rest from reference TRBV12-5 and TRBJ2-1): DARVTQTPRHKVTEMGQEVTMRCQPILGHNTVFWYRQTMMQGLELLAYFRNRAPLDDSGMPKDRFSAEMPDATLATLKIQPSEPRDSAVYFCASGGTSGEPSYNEQFFGPGTRLTVL.

V is TRBV28 and J is TRBJ1-6; D call uncertain. Germline CDR1 is MDHEN and CDR2 is SYDVKM. Trimming stripped 7 bases from V and 8 bases from J, with 15 bases between. There are 14 residues in the CDR3. In DNA, the CDR3 is TGTGCCAGCACCCTAAATTTTGGGCATTCACCCCTCCACTTT. This translates into CASTLNFGHSPLHF.

The gene calls are TRBV2 and TRBJ2-1; 14 positions match TRBD2. In germline, CDR1 is SNHLY, CDR2 FYNNEI. After removal of 6 bases from V and 7 bases from J, the junction contained 5 bases not matched to a gene. The CDR3 sequence is 15 residues long. The CDR3 spells CASRGTSGSGNEQFF. The CDR3 nucleotides are TGTGCCAGCAGGGGGACTAGCGGGAGTGGAAATGAGCAGTTCTTC.